These T cell receptor beta chains were read from a single sample in a study of vaccination and CD4 T cells after COVID-19. Their antigens remain unidentified. TCRdb independently ran MiXCR on the PCR reads; one entry per CDR3 protein. There are fewer than 7,000 distinct CDR3 sequences in the sample; around 33% occur only once, and over 35% lies in the top ten. The sample consisted of CD4+ T cells from blood, cultured in vitro. These receptors originate from a human donor in good health. The CDR3 runs from the conserved cysteine through the conserved F or W. Each record gives: V gene, J gene, clone size, D gene, CDR3 protein, CDR3 DNA. D genes are given only for firm matches. Clone size is given for some rows only: seen once, a few or many times, or a class if the clone is expanded.

TRBV20-1	TRBJ2-3	-	TRBD2	CSARETSGVDTQYF	TGCAGTGCTAGAGAAACTAGCGGGGTAGATACGCAGTATTTT
TRBV19	TRBJ1-2	few	TRBD1	CASSMGQGYGYTF	TGTGCCAGTAGTATGGGACAGGGGTACGGCTACACCTTC
TRBV6-5	TRBJ2-7	-	-	CASSYSGSASYEQYF	TGTGCCAGCAGTTACTCGGGTAGCGCCTCCTACGAGCAGTACTTC
TRBV29-1	TRBJ1-2	few	TRBD1	CSVVKSGGTGGYTF	TGCAGCGTTGTGAAATCTGGGGGGACAGGCGGCTACACCTTC
TRBV10-3	TRBJ2-7	-	TRBD2	CAIRTTSGSQYEQYF	TGTGCCATCAGAACAACTAGCGGGAGTCAGTACGAGCAGTACTTC
TRBV28	TRBJ2-7	-	-	CASFDWRGDSYEQYF	TGTGCCAGCTTCGACTGGCGGGGAGATTCCTACGAGCAGTACTTC
TRBV20-1	TRBJ1-4	-	-	CSASLLNRVHSEKLFF	TGCAGTGCTAGTCTATTAAACAGGGTCCATAGTGAAAAACTGTTTTTT
TRBV7-9	TRBJ2-3	few	-	CASSLGRREDTQYF	TGTGCCAGCAGCTTAGGTAGGAGGGAGGATACGCAGTATTTT
TRBV20-1	TRBJ2-1	-	TRBD2	CSAESGNGRNEQFF	TGCAGTGCGGAGAGCGGGAACGGGAGAAATGAGCAGTTCTTC
TRBV15	TRBJ2-1	few	-	CATSRETEPYNEQFF	TGTGCCACCAGCAGGGAGACTGAACCTTACAATGAGCAGTTCTTC
TRBV6-1	TRBJ2-5	few	-	CASSELEETQYF	TGTGCCAGCAGTGAACTGGAAGAGACCCAGTACTTC
TRBV29-1	TRBJ2-1	few	-	CSAAGHSSYNEQFF	TGCAGCGCCGCGGGGCATAGCTCCTACAATGAGCAGTTCTTC
TRBV6-1	TRBJ2-1	-	-	CASSRDGSHNEQFF	TGTGCCAGCAGTCGGGACGGATCCCACAATGAGCAGTTCTTC
TRBV7-3	TRBJ1-1	-	-	CASSLTGGRGTEAFF	TGTGCCAGCAGCTTAACGGGGGGGAGGGGCACTGAAGCTTTCTTT
TRBV7-2	TRBJ2-5	medium-sized	TRBD1	CASSPTGTGGETQYF	TGTGCCAGCAGCCCCACCGGGACAGGGGGAGAGACCCAGTACTTC
TRBV24-1	TRBJ1-5	-	-	CATSDTGVPRPQHF	TGTGCCACCAGTGATACCGGAGTCCCGCGGCCCCAGCATTTT
TRBV7-6	TRBJ1-4	few	-	CASSLEAGSNEKLFF	TGTGCCAGCAGCTTAGAGGCAGGCTCTAATGAAAAACTGTTTTTT
TRBV4-2	TRBJ2-3	-	-	CASSQVRSTDTQYF	TGTGCCAGCAGCCAAGTTCGGAGCACAGATACGCAGTATTTT
TRBV2	TRBJ2-1	-	TRBD1	CASSLQGALSNEQFF	TGTGCCAGCAGCTTACAGGGGGCGCTCTCCAATGAGCAGTTCTTC
TRBV6-1	TRBJ2-2	few	-	CASSEFISGVNGELFF	TGTGCCAGCAGTGAATTTATAAGTGGGGTTAACGGGGAGCTGTTTTTT
TRBV7-2	TRBJ2-1	few	-	CASSPYNEQFF	TGTGCCAGCAGCCCCTACAATGAGCAGTTCTTC
TRBV27	TRBJ1-2	few	-	CASSLSLRAYGYTF	TGTGCCAGCAGTCTGTCCCTAAGGGCGTATGGCTACACCTTC
TRBV20-1	TRBJ1-5	few	-	CSASPLKEGGNQPQHF	TGCAGTGCTAGCCCTTTAAAGGAGGGGGGGAATCAGCCCCAGCATTTT
TRBV7-8	TRBJ1-1	few	-	CASSLGQLPTEAFF	TGTGCCAGCAGCTTAGGACAGCTCCCAACTGAAGCTTTCTTT
TRBV24-1	TRBJ1-2	medium-sized	-	CATSAPANYGYTF	TGTGCCACCAGTGCCCCAGCAAACTATGGCTACACCTTC
TRBV10-3	TRBJ2-1	-	TRBD2	CAIIDGTSGNNEQFF	TGTGCCATCATCGACGGGACTAGCGGTAACAATGAGCAGTTCTTC
TRBV12-3/TRBV12-4	TRBJ2-1	-	TRBD1	CASRADRVYNEQFF	TGTGCCAGCAGAGCCGACAGGGTATACAATGAGCAGTTCTTC
TRBV7-8	TRBJ2-1	few	-	CASSRGSSYNEQFF	TGTGCCAGCAGCCGGGGGAGCTCCTACAATGAGCAGTTCTTC
TRBV5-1	TRBJ1-1	-	TRBD1	CASSLTGKENTEAFF	TGCGCCAGCAGTTTGACAGGGAAGGAGAACACTGAAGCTTTCTTT
TRBV19	TRBJ2-7	few	-	CASSPVQAAGYEQYF	TGTGCCAGTAGCCCCGTCCAAGCGGCAGGTTACGAGCAGTACTTC
TRBV20-1	TRBJ2-5	medium-sized	-	CSARNPWGLETQYF	TGCAGTGCTAGAAACCCATGGGGGTTGGAGACCCAGTACTTC
TRBV7-8	TRBJ2-7	-	TRBD1	CASSPGTGRSSYEQYF	TGTGCCAGCAGCCCCGGGACAGGTAGGAGCTCCTACGAGCAGTACTTC
TRBV7-9	TRBJ2-5	few	TRBD2	CASSVSGRAGETQYF	TGTGCCAGCAGCGTTAGCGGGAGGGCCGGGGAGACCCAGTACTTC
TRBV28	TRBJ2-3	-	-	CATGRRGGTDTQYF	TGTGCCACTGGGCGCAGGGGTGGCACAGATACGCAGTATTTT
TRBV5-4	TRBJ2-1	-	TRBD2	CASSFGLAGDNEQFF	TGTGCCAGCAGCTTCGGACTAGCGGGAGACAATGAGCAGTTCTTC
TRBV20-1	TRBJ1-5	few	-	CSAPTRGGQPQHF	TGCAGTGCCCCAACCCGGGGGGGTCAGCCCCAGCATTTT
TRBV11-3	TRBJ2-1	-	-	CASSSYGSEQFF	TGTGCCAGCAGCTCCTACGGTTCCGAGCAGTTCTTC
TRBV7-3	TRBJ2-3	few	-	CASSFGPLSTDTQYF	TGTGCCAGCAGCTTCGGACCCTTGTCCACAGATACGCAGTATTTT
TRBV7-3	TRBJ2-1	-	-	CASELAAGNEQSF	TGTGCCAGCGAACTAGCCGCAGGCAATGAGCAGTCCTTC
TRBV7-9	TRBJ1-5	medium-sized	-	CASSPTEGGNQPQHF	TGTGCCAGCAGCCCGACAGAGGGAGGCAATCAGCCCCAGCATTTT
TRBV20-1	TRBJ2-5	few	-	CSAQTRLDGKTQYF	TGCAGTGCGCAAACCCGGTTGGACGGGAAGACCCAGTACTTC
TRBV27	TRBJ2-3	-	TRBD2	CASSPRTSGPASTDTQYF	TGTGCCAGCAGTCCTCGGACTAGCGGGCCCGCTAGCACAGATACGCAGTATTTT
TRBV27	TRBJ1-2	-	-	CASSLLPVRTYGYTF	TGTGCCAGCAGTCTCCTTCCTGTGCGTACGTATGGCTACACCTTC
TRBV27	TRBJ2-3	-	TRBD2	CASGSLTSGRVTDTQYF	TGTGCCAGCGGTTCATTGACTAGCGGGAGGGTCACAGATACGCAGTATTTT
TRBV20-1	TRBJ1-5	-	TRBD1	CSARDRGAGNQPQHF	TGCAGTGCTAGAGACAGGGGGGCTGGCAATCAGCCCCAGCATTTT
TRBV4-3	TRBJ2-2	-	-	CASSGGAHTGELFF	TGCGCCAGCAGTGGAGGGGCTCACACCGGGGAGCTGTTTTTT
TRBV7-6	TRBJ1-5	few	TRBD1	CASSLGTGAFSEPQHF	TGTGCCAGCAGCTTAGGGACAGGGGCTTTCTCGGAGCCCCAGCATTTT
TRBV7-3	TRBJ2-1	few	TRBD2	CASSSQGGLVYNEQFF	TGTGCCAGCAGCTCTCAGGGTGGACTAGTCTACAATGAGCAGTTCTTC
TRBV24-1	TRBJ2-3	-	TRBD2	CATSDPIAGPGTDTQYF	TGTGCCACCAGTGATCCAATAGCGGGCCCTGGCACAGATACGCAGTATTTT
TRBV19	TRBJ2-7	-	-	CASVDGYHEQYF	TGTGCCAGTGTGGACGGTTACCACGAGCAGTACTTC
TRBV2	TRBJ2-3	-	TRBD1	CASREPTGGEGNTQYF	TGTGCCAGCAGGGAACCGACAGGGGGCGAAGGAAATACGCAGTATTTT
TRBV5-4	TRBJ1-2	-	TRBD1	CASSLAGTGKGYTF	TGTGCCAGCAGCTTGGCCGGGACAGGAAAAGGCTACACCTTC
TRBV5-1	TRBJ2-7	-	TRBD2	CASSLMASGSNEQYF	TGCGCCAGCAGCTTGATGGCTAGCGGGAGCAACGAGCAGTACTTC
TRBV7-9	TRBJ1-5	-	-	CASSSGEPGDQPQHF	TGTGCCAGCAGCTCAGGGGAGCCAGGGGATCAGCCCCAGCATTTT
TRBV2	TRBJ2-2	-	TRBD2	CASSVGLAGEFGELFF	TGTGCCAGCAGTGTAGGACTAGCGGGAGAATTCGGGGAGCTGTTTTTT
TRBV7-6	TRBJ1-1	medium-sized	-	CASSPSDGGGRAFF	TGTGCCAGCAGCCCCTCGGACGGAGGAGGTAGAGCTTTCTTT
TRBV5-1	TRBJ2-1	-	TRBD1	CASSTGQGNYNEQFF	TGCGCCAGCAGCACCGGACAGGGGAACTACAATGAGCAGTTCTTC
TRBV28	TRBJ1-3	-	-	CASSLWRDPDSGNTIYF	TGTGCCAGCAGTTTATGGAGGGACCCAGACTCTGGAAACACCATATATTTT
TRBV7-3	TRBJ2-5	-	-	CASSLGAGVEETQYF	TGTGCCAGCAGCTTAGGAGCGGGTGTTGAAGAGACCCAGTACTTC
TRBV20-1	TRBJ2-1	-	-	CSATTGTNNEQFF	TGCAGTGCTACCACGGGAACTAACAATGAGCAGTTCTTC